This T cell receptor (beta chain) was obtained from a study of T-cell reconstitution after alpha-beta-depleted transplantation in children. V lost 4 bases and J lost 0, with 12 bases in between. This CDR3 contains 16 residues. Per germline, CDR1 SGHTA and CDR2 FQGTGA. Overall study results and limits: Reportedly, alpha-beta T cells present about two months post-transplant originated from several hundred expanded clones of graft origin. A year post-transplant, T-cell counts and diversity derived mostly from newly produced T cells. Some patients showed high day-60 TCRbeta diversity, which derived from surviving recipient T cells and thymic progenitors.

This clonotype was recorded many times. Antigen: not known. The TCRbeta library incorporated unique molecular identifiers. TCRdb reprocessed the PCR reads with MiXCR, giving one entry per CDR3 protein. This repertoire shows 500,000 to 650,000 distinct CDR3 sequences, 13% found once; its top ten account for around 2.2%. The sequence was collected from a male patient aged 10-17 years who had a stem cell transplant for acute myeloid leukemia, so the T cells may come from the graft donor. The rearrangement links TRBV7-3 to TRBJ2-2; D is unclear. Sequenced material: PBMCs, mostly from graft donor cells, taken 360 days after TCRalphabeta/CD19-depleted stem cell transplant. The CDR3 DNA is TGTGCCAGCAGCTCCCCATCGGGTCCGAACACCGGGGAGCTGTTTTTT. Its protein is CASSSPSGPNTGELFF. Full variable domain (remainder filled in from reference TRBV7-3 and TRBJ2-2): GAGVSQTPSNKVTEKGKYVELRCDPISGHTALYWYRQSLGQGPEFLIYFQGTGAADDSGLPNDRFFAVRPEGSVSTLKIQRTERGDSAVYLCASSSPSGPNTGELFFGEGSRLTVL.